This T cell receptor (beta chain) derives from a study of blood T cell repertoires in COVID-19. Study overall: The United States, Italy and Spain provided the acute and convalescent COVID-19 samples. Sample material is recorded as cDNA or gDNA derived from T cells, B-cell-depleted T cells, or PBMCs.

Original processing methods: Counts of nucleated cells, estimated from reference gene primer amplification, were obtained. The method was immunoSEQ multiplex PCR; TCRdb's version includes in-frame clones alone and lacks a portion of them. D and trimming were read from the DNA, whereas the V and J calls and clone size are those reported in that table. The sample has about 200,000 clones; 75% to 85% are singletons. After removal of 3 bases from V and 0 bases from J, the junction contained 1 base not matched to a gene. Germline CDR1 and CDR2: SGHAT and FQNNGV. CDR3 size: 14 residues. This TCR was recovered from a human donor in a cohort sampled during active COVID-19. Source material: peripheral blood. The chain carries TRBV11-2 and TRBJ2-5; 7 positions agree with TRBD1. CDR3 sequence (DNA): TGTGCCAGCAGCTTCGACAGGGACCAAGAGACCCAGTACTTC. This translates into CASSFDRDQETQYF.